A single sample is the source of the 14 T cell receptor beta chains below, sequenced in a study of blood T cell repertoires in COVID-19. Assay used: immunoSEQ multiplex PCR; TCRdb lists only in-frame clones, some missing. The table lists over 200,000 clones, roughly 80% of them singletons, with 1.8% in the top ten. Sequenced sample: PBMCs or T cells enriched from blood (not recorded which). These receptors were obtained from a man in his 60s who had recovered from COVID-19.

The chain uses TRBV4-2 and TRBJ1-2, with TRBD1 identical over 9 bases. Germline CDR1 and CDR2: LGHNA and YNFKEQ. The CDR3 extends over 15 amino acids. Trimming took 4 bases from V and 6 from J; bases not matched to a gene: 9. This CDR3 reads CASSLNTGGADGYTF. CDR3 DNA: TGTGCCAGCAGCCTAAACACAGGGGGCGCGGATGGCTACACCTTC.

The chain combines TRBV5-6 with TRBJ2-3, with 9 bases aligning to TRBD1. The germline gives CDR1 SGHDT, CDR2 YYEEEE. The CDR3 length is 18 residues. The V segment lost 3 bases and the J segment 4 bases; nucleotides outside the gene matches: 15. The chain's CDR3 is CASSWTGTGSFPSDTQYF. The CDR3 DNA reads as TGTGCCAGCAGCTGGACCGGGACAGGGAGTTTTCCGTCAGATACGCAGTATTTT.

This chain uses TRBV11-2 with TRBJ2-5; 11 bases agree with TRBD2. The CDR3 runs 15 residues. CDR1 SGHAT and CDR2 FQNNGV come from the germline V gene. V gave up 5 bases and J gave up 5 bases; unmatched junction bases: 7. This CDR3 reads CASSLAGGEVETQYF. CDR3 in DNA: TGTGCCAGCAGCCTAGCGGGGGGAGAGGTGGAGACCCAGTACTTC.

The rearrangement joins TRBV15 to TRBJ2-1; D perhaps matches TRBD2 (7 bases). The V end was cut by 1 base, the J end by 0 bases, with 10 bases between. This CDR3 has 16 amino acids. CDR1 is LNHNV, CDR2 YYDKDF, per germline (reference sequence). CDR3 amino acids: CATSRGGGPSYNEQFF. The CDR3 coding sequence is TGTGCCACCAGCAGAGGGGGGGGGCCCTCCTACAATGAGCAGTTCTTC.

The V and J genes are TRBV12-5 and TRBJ1-1, with TRBD1 as a possible D gene (5 bases). CDR1 and CDR2 from the germline V gene are LGHNT and FRNRAP. V was trimmed by 5 bases and J by 3 bases, leaving 7 bases between them. The CDR3 length is 12 residues. The CDR3 sequence: CASGQGYTEAFF. CDR3 DNA: TGTGCTAGTGGTCAGGGATACACTGAAGCTTTCTTT.

This rearrangement joins TRBV3-1 (or the pseudogene TRBV3-2) to TRBJ1-2, with D maybe TRBD1 (6 bases). The V gene lost 3 bases and the J gene lost 7 bases, with 18 bases spanning the gap. Germline V lookup: CDR1 LGHDT, CDR2 YNNKEL (reference sequence). The CDR3 runs 15 residues. CDR3 coding DNA: TGTGCCAGCAGCCAGTCCCCCAGGGGCAGGTTTGGCTACACCTTC. Translating gives CASSQSPRGRFGYTF.

This sequence joins TRBV3-1 (or the pseudogene TRBV3-2) and TRBJ2-2; D gene ambiguous. The V end was cut by 5 bases, the J end by 1 base, with 14 bases between. Germline assignment: CDR1 LGHDT and CDR2 YNNKEL (reference sequence). The CDR3 has 16 amino acids. DNA for the CDR3: TGTGCCAGCAGCAAGCGCTCTACTCAGAACACCGGGGAGCTGTTTTTT. Protein: CASSKRSTQNTGELFF.

The J gene is TRBJ2-2, the V gene TRBV11-2; TRBD2 might be the D (7 bases). Germline V lookup: CDR1 SGHAT, CDR2 FQNNGV. The V gene lost 0 bases and the J gene lost 0 bases, with 8 bases spanning the gap. The CDR3 sequence is 16 residues long. CDR3 sequence reads: CASSLEGGANTGELFF. CDR3 DNA: TGTGCCAGCAGCTTAGAAGGGGGGGCGAACACCGGGGAGCTGTTTTTT.

The chain couples TRBV24-1 to TRBJ1-3, with D possibly TRBD1 on 5 matching bases. CDR3 length equals 14 residues. The ends were cut back, 4 bases at V and 2 bases at J, with 8 bases in the middle. Germline values: CDR1 KGHDR, CDR2 SFDVKD. DNA for the CDR3: TGTGCCACCAGTGAGGGCAGGGCTGGAAACACCATATATTTT. Encoded protein: CATSEGRAGNTIYF.

The V and J genes are TRBV24-1 and TRBJ1-2; D unresolved. The V end lost 2 bases, the J end lost 5 bases, and 11 bases lay between the germline ends. Germline V gene lookup returns CDR1 KGHDR and CDR2 SFDVKD. The CDR3 spans 14 residues. CDR3 sequence reads: CATSDSQRRYGYTF. The CDR3 DNA follows: TGTGCCACCAGTGATTCACAGAGAAGGTATGGCTACACCTTC.

The chain carries TRBV18 and TRBJ1-1; TRBD1 matches 8 bases. The length of the CDR3 is 16 residues. Germline values: CDR1 KGHSH, CDR2 LQKENI. Germline trimming cut 2 bases from V and 4 bases from J; bases unmatched to any gene: 9. CDR3 sequence reads: CASSPWTGRRTTEAFF. In DNA, the CDR3 is TGTGCCAGCTCACCATGGACAGGGAGGCGGACCACTGAAGCTTTCTTT.

The gene calls are TRBV5-5 and TRBJ2-7; TRBD2 is a possible D gene (7 bases). The CDR3 has 14 amino acids. V was cut by 0 bases and J by 4 bases, with 11 bases left in between. The germline V gene encodes CDR1 SGHKS and CDR2 YYEKEE (reference sequence). The CDR3 DNA follows: TGTGCCAGCAGCTTGGCGGGGGGCGCGTACGAGCAGTACTTC. This codes for CASSLAGGAYEQYF.

The gene calls are TRBV11-3 and TRBJ2-7; TRBD1 matches 10 bases. V shed 1 base, J shed 6 bases, and the junction held 6 bases outside the gene matches. CDR1 and CDR2 from the germline V gene are SGHNT and YENEEA. The CDR3 runs to 15 residues. This CDR3 reads CASSLAWDRGGEQYF. The CDR3 DNA reads as TGTGCCAGCAGCTTAGCCTGGGACAGGGGCGGCGAGCAGTACTTC.

For the CDR3, the DNA is TGTGCCAGTAGTATAGGAGTGCGGGCAACTGAAGCTTTCTTT. This codes for CASSIGVRATEAFF. The rearrangement links TRBV19 to TRBJ1-1; D is unclear. Trimming pared 1 base from V and 5 bases from J, leaving 11 bases between. Germline V gene sequence: CDR1 LNHDA, CDR2 SQIVND (reference sequence). The CDR3 is 14 residues long.